Given below is one TCR beta chain in context. Its antigen remains unknown. The length of the CDR3 is 14 residues. V was pared by 3 bases and J by 5 bases, with 4 bases of the junction left unmatched. Germline values: CDR1 KGHSH, CDR2 LQKENI. These data come from a study of cytomegalovirus exposure and HLA in healthy donors. Study-level results: In a later analysis, a missense DCLRE1C variant was linked to TCR beta V- and J-gene trimming.

The primer mix had 60 Vbeta and 13 Jbeta primers. Generated by immunoSEQ multiplex PCR, the TCRdb table keeps only in-frame clones and is missing some. Among approximately 200,000 clones, 79% were seen once, and the ten largest hold around 1.6%. The V gene is TRBV18, the J gene TRBJ2-5; 9 bases line up with TRBD1. Sequencing was done on a sample of PBMCs. The receptor's source is a woman between 18 and 29 years old in good health and CMV-seronegative. CDR3 sequence (DNA): TGTGCCAGCTCACCTAGGGACAGGGAGGAGACCCAGTACTTC. Translating it yields CASSPRDREETQYF.